This passage covers 9 T cell receptor beta chains from one sample sequenced in a study of blood T cell repertoires in COVID-19. The data were produced by immunoSEQ multiplex PCR, yet TCRdb's version contains in-frame clones alone and is incomplete. The table has roughly 45,000 clones, about nine tenths seen once. Sequenced input: peripheral blood. The receptor source for this set is a woman aged 80 or older with COVID-19, enrolled during active disease.

The chain combines TRBV10-3 with TRBJ1-3; no clear D gene. Germline loops: CDR1 ENHRY, CDR2 SYGVKD. This CDR3 comprises 14 residues. The V and J ends lost 8 bases and 0 bases respectively, with 11 bases between them. CDR3 region: CAIRSEDSGNTIYF. In DNA, the CDR3 is TGTGCCATCCGATCAGAAGACTCTGGAAACACCATATATTTT.

This chain links TRBV7-9 with TRBJ1-6; TRBD1 is a possible D gene (6 bases). Germline CDR1 is SEHNR and CDR2 is FQNEAQ (reference sequence). There are 15 residues in the CDR3. The germline V and J ends were trimmed by 2 bases and 7 bases, with 12 bases remaining between them. CDR3: CASSLTGQGNSPLHF. CDR3 in DNA: TGTGCCAGCAGCTTAACAGGGCAGGGAAATTCACCCCTCCACTTT.

The gene calls are TRBV11-3 and TRBJ2-7, with D unresolved. CDR1 is SGHNT and CDR2 is YENEEA in the germline V gene. The CDR3 runs to 14 residues. The V gene lost 0 bases and the J gene lost 2 bases, with 8 bases spanning the gap. CDR3 protein: CASSLEADTYEQYF. CDR3 bases: TGTGCCAGCAGCTTAGAGGCGGATACCTACGAGCAGTACTTC.

The chain employs TRBV4-2 and TRBJ2-1; D ambiguous. Germline loops: CDR1 LGHNA, CDR2 YNFKEQ. The CDR3 spans 15 residues. Trimming removed 4 bases from V and 5 bases from J, with 15 bases in between. For the CDR3, the DNA is TGTGCCAGCAGCCCTGCTGAGCTGCTCGACAATGAGCAGTTCTTC. Its translation: CASSPAELLDNEQFF.

V and J are TRBV6-5 and TRBJ1-3; 9 bases are a match to TRBD1. This CDR3 spans 15 amino acids. The J segment lost 0 bases and the V segment lost 11 bases, leaving 8 bases of the junction unmatched. Germline-derived CDR1 and CDR2 are MNHEY and SVGAGI. The CDR3 spells CAGRRTGDSGNTIYF. The CDR3 DNA is TGTGCCGGAAGACGGACAGGGGACTCTGGAAACACCATATATTTT.

J is TRBJ2-5 and V is TRBV5-1, with D perhaps TRBD1 (6 bases). The V gene's germline CDR1 is SGHRS and CDR2 YFSETQ. The CDR3 sequence is 14 residues long. Trimming left V 3 bases short and J 4 bases short, with 13 bases between. CDR3 in DNA: TGCGCCAGCAGCTCCGGGACATTTTCAGAGACCCAGTACTTC. It codes for CASSSGTFSETQYF.

The CDR3 sequence is CASSSGRSIATNEKLFF. DNA for the CDR3: TGTGCCAGCAGCTCTGGCCGATCGATTGCAACTAATGAAAAACTGTTTTTT. The chain uses TRBV5-8 and TRBJ1-4, with D uncertain. CDR1 is SGHTS, CDR2 YDEGEE, per germline. This CDR3 is built from 17 residues. V lost 3 bases and J 0 bases, leaving 15 bases between the germline ends.

V and J are TRBV6-5 and TRBJ1-2, with a weak D call TRBD1 (5 bases). Germline V gene lookup returns CDR1 MNHEY and CDR2 SVGAGI. The CDR3 is 13 residues long. Trimming pared 6 bases from V and 0 bases from J, leaving 8 bases between. The CDR3 loop reads CASSPGANYGYTF. CDR3 nucleotides: TGTGCCAGCAGCCCGGGGGCTAACTATGGCTACACCTTC.

J is TRBJ1-3 and V is TRBV2; 8 bases line up with TRBD1. The germline V gene has CDR1 SNHLY and CDR2 FYNNEI. Unmatched junction bases numbered 12, after V lost 5 bases and J lost 0 bases. CDR3 length equals 18 residues. The CDR3 DNA reads as TGTGCCAGCAGTAGGGACAGGATGTTTCCGGACTCTGGAAACACCATATATTTT. This sequence encodes CASSRDRMFPDSGNTIYF.